This T cell receptor beta chain was recorded in a study of cytomegalovirus exposure and HLA in healthy donors. The CDR3 spans 16 residues. CDR1 and CDR2 (germline): MGHRA, YSYEKL. Primers for the PCR totalled 60 Vbeta and 13 Jbeta. TCRdb keeps only in-frame clones here, not all; method: immunoSEQ multiplex PCR. Among 200,000 to 250,000 clones, about 89% were seen once, and the ten largest hold about 1%. This chain links TRBV4-1 with TRBJ2-5, with TRBD2 as a possible D gene (7 bases). The tail of the sequence fits TRBJ2-7 better, so the J call may be wrong. The sample was PBMCs. The source of this sequence is a woman aged 18 to 35 in good health and CMV-seronegative. The CDR3 nucleotides read TGCGCCAGCAGCCTCCGACTAGCAGGGGTCTCCTACGAGCAGTACTTC. Encoded protein: CASSLRLAGVSYEQYF.